Shown below are 31 T cell receptor beta chains from a single sample sequenced in a study of blood T cell repertoires in COVID-19. Using immunoSEQ multiplex PCR, the repertoire was profiled, and TCRdb retains in-frame clones only, with some absent. Among 80,000 or so clones listed, roughly 85% were seen once. Sequencing was done on a sample of peripheral blood. Receptor source: a woman in her 70s with acute or convalescent COVID-19.

The chain has TRBV2 and TRBJ1-2; D not resolved. With 4 bases removed from V and 4 bases from J, the gap between germline ends came to 16 bases. Germline CDR1 is SNHLY and CDR2 is FYNNEI. The CDR3 runs to 15 residues. The CDR3 DNA is TGTGCCAGCAGTGTCTGGAGTCCGGGGAGCTATGGCTACACCTTC. Its translation is CASSVWSPGSYGYTF.

This clone was seen more than once but under ten times. This rearrangement joins TRBV30 to TRBJ1-6; D is ambiguous. Germline CDR1 GTSNPN, CDR2 SVGIG (reference sequence). V lost 1 base to trimming and J lost 10 bases, with 11 bases between them. CDR3 size: 13 residues. Here the CDR3 DNA reads TGTGCCTGGAGTGAGGGAGGGTCGTCACCCCTCCACTTT. It codes for CAWSEGGSSPLHF.

The V call is TRBV19, the J call TRBJ2-4, with TRBD1 as a possible D gene (5 bases). The CDR3 sequence is 14 residues long. Trimming removed 6 bases at V and 2 bases at J, with 11 bases between. The germline V gene has CDR1 LNHDA and CDR2 SQIVND (reference sequence). This CDR3 is CASSHQGTKNIQYF. CDR3 nucleotide sequence: TGTGCCAGTAGCCACCAGGGAACCAAAAACATTCAGTACTTC.

As for this clone: One junction end disagrees with the germline gene, perhaps due to a read error. The V call is TRBV10-3, the J call TRBJ2-5, with 10 bases lining up with TRBD2. CDR1 ENHRY and CDR2 SYGVKD come from the germline V gene. CDR3 length: 13 residues. The CDR3 region has the DNA TGTGCCATCAGGGAGGGACTAGCGCTGAACTCGAACTTC. It yields the protein CAIREGLALNSNF.

A few counts support this clone. This chain joins TRBV29-1 and TRBJ2-1; D not resolved. Germline-derived CDR1 and CDR2 are SQVTM and ANQGSEA. The CDR3 runs to 13 residues. V gave up 5 bases and J gave up 0 bases, with 8 bases separating them. The CDR3 region has the DNA TGCAGCGTTCAGGCCGACTCCTACAATGAGCAGTTCTTC. Amino acid sequence: CSVQADSYNEQFF.

This clone was counted a single time. The same CDR3 is also encoded by other DNA sequences in this sample. The V gene is TRBV19, the J gene TRBJ2-3; 8 bases agree with TRBD2. V gave up 5 bases and J gave up 5 bases; unmatched junction bases: 9. CDR1 is LNHDA, CDR2 SQIVND, per germline (reference sequence). The CDR3 spans 15 residues. The CDR3: CASSASGTRGDTQYF. The CDR3 nucleotides read TGTGCCAGTAGTGCATCCGGGACTAGGGGAGATACGCAGTATTTT.

The CDR3 loop is CASSVAGYNSPLHF. As DNA, the CDR3 is TGTGCCAGCAGCGTAGCAGGATATAATTCACCCCTCCACTTT. This chain links TRBV9 with TRBJ1-6; D remains unclear. V lost 0 bases and J lost 4, with 5 bases in between. The CDR3 runs 14 residues. Germline CDR1 and CDR2: SGDLS and YYNGEE.

The chain recombines TRBV2 with TRBJ1-5, with D possibly being TRBD1 (5 bases). Trimming removed 4 bases at V and 0 bases at J, with 13 bases between. The length of the CDR3 is 16 residues. Germline CDR1 SNHLY, CDR2 FYNNEI. Here the CDR3 DNA reads TGTGCCAGCAGTGCACGGGGCGGGGGTAGCAATCAGCCCCAGCATTTT. The encoded protein is CASSARGGGSNQPQHF.

The V and J genes are TRBV30 and TRBJ1-6; D is possibly TRBD1 (5 bases). CDR1 and CDR2 from the germline V gene are GTSNPN and SVGIG (reference sequence). With 2 bases removed from V and 10 bases from J, the gap between germline ends came to 15 bases. The CDR3 spans 14 residues. The CDR3 region is CAWSLGLTPSPLHF. The CDR3 region has the DNA TGTGCCTGGAGTCTGGGACTAACGCCCTCACCCCTCCACTTT.

The chain joins TRBV3-1 (or the pseudogene TRBV3-2) to TRBJ2-6; 7 nucleotides line up with TRBD1. The CDR3 totals 15 residues. Trimming took 9 bases from V and 0 from J; bases not matched to a gene: 5. The germline gives CDR1 LGHDT, CDR2 YNNKEL (reference sequence). For the CDR3, the DNA is TGTGCCAGTAAAAGACAGGGCTCTGGGGCCAACGTCCTGACTTTC. Amino acid sequence: CASKRQGSGANVLTF.

The chain couples TRBV5-1 to TRBJ2-2; perhaps TRBD1 as D (5 bases). V shed 0 bases and J shed 4 bases, with 10 bases lying between them. Per the germline V gene, CDR1 is SGHRS and CDR2 is YFSETQ. The CDR3 spans 15 residues. The CDR3 spells CASSLEGFSTGELFF. The CDR3 DNA is TGCGCCAGCAGCTTGGAGGGGTTCAGCACCGGGGAGCTGTTTTTT.

The V call is TRBV18, the J call TRBJ1-4, with a possible D match to TRBD1 (5 bases). CDR3 length equals 15 residues. Trimming left V 3 bases short and J 8 bases short, with 16 bases between. CDR1 and CDR2 from the germline V gene are KGHSH and LQKENI. CDR3 bases: TGTGCCAGCTCACCGAGAAGGGGTTTTGGCGAAAAACTGTTTTTT. It codes for CASSPRRGFGEKLFF.

This rearrangement joins TRBV29-1 to TRBJ2-3; 7 positions agree with TRBD2. V lost 1 base to trimming and J lost 5 bases; unmatched junction nucleotides: 9. Germline lookup yields CDR1 SQVTM and CDR2 ANQGSEA. CDR3 length equals 15 residues. CDR3 in DNA: TGCAGCGTTGAAGGAGTGGGAGGGCCCGGAGATACGCAGTATTTT. It translates to CSVEGVGGPGDTQYF.

This chain links TRBV7-2 with TRBJ2-1; D may be TRBD2 (6 bases). Germline V gene sequence: CDR1 SGHTA, CDR2 FQGNSA. Deletions cut 7 bases from V and 11 bases from J, with 12 bases between. This CDR3 region has 11 residues. This CDR3 reads CASTMGTQQFF. CDR3 nucleotides: TGTGCCAGCACTATGGGGACTCAGCAGTTCTTC.

The gene calls are TRBV7-2 and TRBJ1-5, with 7 bases matching TRBD1. The V gene's germline CDR1 is SGHTA and CDR2 FQGNSA. With 1 base clipped from V and 4 bases from J, the junction kept 10 bases outside the gene matches. The CDR3 is 17 amino acids. CDR3 DNA: TGTGCCAGCAGCTTAGACCCCTTTACAGGGGTTAATCAGCCCCAGCATTTT. Amino acid sequence: CASSLDPFTGVNQPQHF.

The chain carries TRBV7-9 and TRBJ2-5; 7 bases match TRBD2. V gave up 1 base and J gave up 3 bases; unmatched junction bases: 5. The germline gives CDR1 SEHNR, CDR2 FQNEAQ (reference sequence). This CDR3 is built from 15 residues. The CDR3 DNA reads as TGTGCCAGCAGCTTAGGTGCGGGAGTGGAAGAGACCCAGTACTTC. Protein product: CASSLGAGVEETQYF.

The sample holds a few counts of this clone. This sequence joins TRBV2 and TRBJ1-2; D unresolved. Germline V gene data show CDR1 as SNHLY and CDR2 as FYNNEI. The CDR3 is 15 amino acids. V dropped 4 bases and J dropped 7 bases, with 19 bases sitting between them. Here the CDR3 DNA reads TGTGCCAGCAGTGCTTTGTTTGGGCCACTCGGTGGCTACACCTTC. Amino acid sequence: CASSALFGPLGGYTF.

The J gene is TRBJ2-7, the V gene TRBV7-3, with 8 bases matching TRBD2. The CDR3 extends over 15 amino acids. Per germline, CDR1 SGHTA and CDR2 FQGTGA. V was clipped by 2 bases and J by 4 bases; unmatched bases: 7. CDR3 loop: CASSLVAGSSYEQYF. The CDR3 region has the DNA TGTGCCAGCAGCTTAGTAGCGGGATCTTCATACGAGCAGTACTTC. The full variable domain, its missing parts supplied by reference TRBV7-3 and TRBJ2-7, is GAGVSQTPSNKVTEKGKYVELRCDPISGHTALYWYRQSLGQGPEFLIYFQGTGAADDSGLPNDRFFAVRPEGSVSTLKIQRTERGDSAVYLCASSLVAGSSYEQYFGPGTRLTVT.

This clone is a singleton in its sample. The chain couples TRBV27 to TRBJ2-2, with a weak D call TRBD2 (6 bases). CDR3 size: 14 residues. Per the germline V gene, CDR1 is MNHEY and CDR2 is SMNVEV (reference sequence). V lost 7 bases and J lost 6, with 15 bases in between. CDR3: CASTGGGKAGELFF. For the CDR3, the DNA is TGTGCCAGCACCGGTGGGGGGAAGGCCGGGGAGCTGTTTTTT.

The V and J genes are TRBV7-9 and TRBJ2-1; TRBD1 is a possible D gene (6 bases). The germline V gene encodes CDR1 SEHNR and CDR2 FQNEAQ (reference sequence). The CDR3 sequence is 12 residues long. V was trimmed by 5 bases and J by 9 bases, leaving 11 bases between them. The CDR3 coding sequence is TGTGCCAGCAGCCCTACAGGGTCTGAGCAGTTCTTC. Its protein is CASSPTGSEQFF.

The rearrangement uses TRBV24-1 and TRBJ2-2, with TRBD2 identical over 7 bases. This CDR3 contains 16 residues. Germline values: CDR1 KGHDR, CDR2 SFDVKD. J was trimmed by 6 bases and V by 3 bases; bases with no gene match: 9. This CDR3 reads CATSDRTSGGPGELFF. DNA for the CDR3: TGTGCCACCAGTGATCGGACTAGTGGAGGCCCCGGGGAGCTGTTTTTT.

Of note for this clone: The identical CDR3 is also encoded by other nucleotide sequences in the sample. The genes are TRBV5-1 and TRBJ2-7; 14 bases line up with TRBD2. The CDR3 sequence is 16 residues long. Germline assignment: CDR1 SGHRS and CDR2 YFSETQ. The ends lost 4 bases at V and 4 bases at J; junction bases unmatched: 7. This chain's CDR3 is CASSPGTSGSPYEQYF. Here the CDR3 DNA reads TGCGCCAGCAGCCCCGGGACTAGCGGGAGTCCTTACGAGCAGTACTTC. The whole variable domain, remainder taken from reference TRBV5-1 and TRBJ2-7, is KAGVTQTPRYLIKTRGQQVTLSCSPISGHRSVSWYQQTPGQGLQFLFEYFSETQRNKGNFPGRFSGRQFSNSRSEMNVSTLELGDSALYLCASSPGTSGSPYEQYFGPGTRLTVT.

This clone was detected once. This chain joins TRBV7-9 and TRBJ2-7; the match to TRBD2 covers 8 bases. The CDR3 runs 14 residues. V lost 5 bases to trimming and J lost 3 bases; unmatched junction nucleotides: 6. The germline CDR1 and CDR2 sequences are SEHNR and FQNEAQ (reference sequence). CDR3 sequence: CASSRTSGDYEQYF. DNA of the CDR3: TGTGCCAGCAGCCGTACTAGCGGAGACTACGAGCAGTACTTC.

The table lists this clone with a count of one. This chain links TRBV3-1 (or the pseudogene TRBV3-2) with TRBJ2-1, with 9 bases that match TRBD2. Trimming at V came to 1 base and at J to 12 bases, leaving 4 bases not matched to a gene. From germline, CDR1 is LGHDT and CDR2 YNNKEL (reference sequence). CDR3 length equals 13 residues. CDR3 bases: TGTGCCAGCAGCCAAGGGCGGGAGGGAAGGCAGTTCTTC. Residues: CASSQGREGRQFF.

The CDR3: CASSIKLDSPLHF. The CDR3 nucleotides are TGTGCCAGTAGTATTAAGCTCGATTCACCCCTCCACTTT. J is TRBJ1-6 and V is TRBV19; D is uncertain. V shed 3 bases and J shed 8 bases, with 8 bases lying between them. Germline CDR1 and CDR2: LNHDA and SQIVND (reference sequence). The CDR3 consists of 13 residues.

This rearrangement joins TRBV7-9 to TRBJ1-4; D possibly corresponds to TRBD1 (5 bases). The CDR3 runs to 16 residues. Looked up from germline, CDR1 is SEHNR and CDR2 is FQNEAQ (reference sequence). V was cut by 2 bases and J by 5 bases, with 15 bases left in between. The CDR3 sequence: CASSLWMGGGNEKLFF. CDR3 bases: TGTGCCAGCAGCTTATGGATGGGGGGAGGGAATGAAAAACTGTTTTTT.

The V gene is TRBV5-4, the J gene TRBJ2-3, with 7 bases fitting TRBD2. With V trimmed by 0 bases and J by 1 base, 2 bases remained unmatched. The length of the CDR3 is 15 residues. Germline V lookup: CDR1 SGHNT, CDR2 YYREEE (reference sequence). CDR3 nucleotides: TGTGCCAGCAGCTTGGCCCTAGCGGGCACAGATACGCAGTATTTT. Amino acid sequence: CASSLALAGTDTQYF.

The V gene is TRBV12-3 or TRBV12-4, the J gene TRBJ2-5; 8 positions agree with TRBD1. J lost 4 bases, V lost 6 bases, and 4 bases had no gene match. The length of the CDR3 is 13 residues. The chain's CDR3 is CASSMTGAETQYF. The CDR3 nucleotides read TGTGCCAGCAGCATGACAGGGGCAGAGACCCAGTACTTC.

The chain employs TRBV3-1 (or the pseudogene TRBV3-2) and TRBJ2-1, with TRBD2 matching over 10 bases. The ends lost 0 bases at V and 7 bases at J; junction bases unmatched: 3. Per germline, CDR1 LGHDT and CDR2 YNNKEL (reference sequence). The CDR3 is made up of 15 amino acids. In nucleotides, the CDR3 is TGTGCCAGCAGCCAAGAGCCTAGCGGGAGTAATGAGCAGTTCTTC. Its protein product is CASSQEPSGSNEQFF.

V and J are TRBV7-3 and TRBJ2-1, with 12 bases fitting TRBD2. V was clipped by 0 bases and J by 9 bases; unmatched bases: 3. Germline V gene lookup returns CDR1 SGHTA and CDR2 FQGTGA. This CDR3 has 15 amino acids. In DNA form, the CDR3 reads TGTGCCAGCAGCTTAACGATGACTAGCGGGAGTGAGCAGTTCTTC. It specifies CASSLTMTSGSEQFF.

The chain uses TRBV19 and TRBJ2-1; 10 nucleotides align to TRBD2. The trim removed 6 bases at V and 6 bases at J, leaving 8 bases unmatched. CDR1 and CDR2 (germline): LNHDA, SQIVND (reference sequence). CDR3 size: 15 residues. In DNA form, the CDR3 reads TGTGCCAGTAGCGTCGTAGCGGGAGGCAGCAATGAGCAGTTCTTC. As protein: CASSVVAGGSNEQFF.